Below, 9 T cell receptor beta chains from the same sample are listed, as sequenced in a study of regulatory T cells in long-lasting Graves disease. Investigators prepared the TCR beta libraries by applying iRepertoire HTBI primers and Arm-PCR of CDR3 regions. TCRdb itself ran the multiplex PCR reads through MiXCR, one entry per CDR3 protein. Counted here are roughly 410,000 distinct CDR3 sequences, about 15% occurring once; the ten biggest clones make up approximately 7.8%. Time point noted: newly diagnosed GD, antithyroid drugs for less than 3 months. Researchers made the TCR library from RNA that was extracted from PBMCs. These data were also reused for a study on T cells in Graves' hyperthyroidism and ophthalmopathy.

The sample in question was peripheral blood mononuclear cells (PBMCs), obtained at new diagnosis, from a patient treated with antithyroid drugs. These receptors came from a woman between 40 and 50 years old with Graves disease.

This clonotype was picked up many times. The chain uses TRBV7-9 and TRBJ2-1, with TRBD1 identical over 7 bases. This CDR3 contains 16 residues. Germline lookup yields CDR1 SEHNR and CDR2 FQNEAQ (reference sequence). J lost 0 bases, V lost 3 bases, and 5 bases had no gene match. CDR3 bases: TGTGCCAGCAGCTTGCACAGGGGAAACTCCTACAATGAGCAGTTCTTC. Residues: CASSLHRGNSYNEQFF. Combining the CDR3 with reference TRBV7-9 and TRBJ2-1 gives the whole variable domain DTGVSQNPRHKITKRGQNVTFRCDPISEHNRLYWYRQTLGQGPEFLTYFQNEAQLEKSRLLSDRFSAERPKGSFSTLEIQRTEQGDSAMYLCASSLHRGNSYNEQFFGPGTRLTVL.

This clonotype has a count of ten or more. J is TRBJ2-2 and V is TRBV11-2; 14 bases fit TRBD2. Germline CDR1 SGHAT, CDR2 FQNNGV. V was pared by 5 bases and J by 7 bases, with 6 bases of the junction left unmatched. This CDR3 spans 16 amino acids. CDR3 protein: CASSLGGLAGVGELFF. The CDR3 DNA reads TGTGCCAGCAGCCTAGGGGGACTAGCGGGAGTCGGGGAGCTGTTTTTT.

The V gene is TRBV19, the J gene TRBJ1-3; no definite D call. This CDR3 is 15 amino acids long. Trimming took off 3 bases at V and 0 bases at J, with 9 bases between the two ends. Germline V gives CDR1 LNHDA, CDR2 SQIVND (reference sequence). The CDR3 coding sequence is TGTGCCAGTAGTATCCAAGATATCTCTGGAAACACCATATATTTT. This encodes CASSIQDISGNTIYF.

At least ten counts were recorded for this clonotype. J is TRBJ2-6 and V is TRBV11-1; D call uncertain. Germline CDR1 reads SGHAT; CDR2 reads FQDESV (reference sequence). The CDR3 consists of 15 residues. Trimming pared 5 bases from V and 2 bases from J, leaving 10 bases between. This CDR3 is CASSPMNAGANVLTF. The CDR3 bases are TGTGCCAGCAGCCCAATGAACGCTGGGGCCAACGTCCTGACTTTC.

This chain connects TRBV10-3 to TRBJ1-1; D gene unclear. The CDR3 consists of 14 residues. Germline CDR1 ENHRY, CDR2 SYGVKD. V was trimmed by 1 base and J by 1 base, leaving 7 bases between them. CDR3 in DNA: TGTGCCATCAGTGAGTTCTCAGGGAACACTGAAGCTTTCTTT. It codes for CAISEFSGNTEAFF.

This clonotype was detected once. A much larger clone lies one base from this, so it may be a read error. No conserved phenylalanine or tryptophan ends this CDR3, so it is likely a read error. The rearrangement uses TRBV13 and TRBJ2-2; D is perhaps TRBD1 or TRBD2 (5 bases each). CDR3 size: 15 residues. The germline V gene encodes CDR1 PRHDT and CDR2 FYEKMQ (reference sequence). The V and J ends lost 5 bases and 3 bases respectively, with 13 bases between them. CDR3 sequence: CASSPQLGDTGELFS. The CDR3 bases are TGTGCCAGCAGCCCCCAACTGGGGGACACCGGGGAGCTGTTTTCT.

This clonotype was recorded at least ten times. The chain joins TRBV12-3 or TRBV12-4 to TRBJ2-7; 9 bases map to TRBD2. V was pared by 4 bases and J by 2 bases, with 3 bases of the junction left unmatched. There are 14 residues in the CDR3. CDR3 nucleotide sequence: TGTGCCAGCAGTTCCCGGACTAGCGCCTACGAGCAGTACTTC. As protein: CASSSRTSAYEQYF.

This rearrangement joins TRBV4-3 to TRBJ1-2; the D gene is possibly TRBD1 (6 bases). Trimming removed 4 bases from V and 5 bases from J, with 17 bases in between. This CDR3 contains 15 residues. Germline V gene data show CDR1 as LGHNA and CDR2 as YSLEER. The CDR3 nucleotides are TGCGCCAGCAGCCCTAGACAGGCCTCCCCTTATGGCTACACCTTC. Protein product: CASSPRQASPYGYTF.

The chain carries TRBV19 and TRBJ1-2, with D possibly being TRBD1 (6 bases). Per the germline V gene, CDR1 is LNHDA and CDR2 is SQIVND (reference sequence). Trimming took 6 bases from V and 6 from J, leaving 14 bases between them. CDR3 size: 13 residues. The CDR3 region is CASSERRGDGYTF. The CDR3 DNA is TGTGCCAGTAGCGAACGGAGGGGGGATGGCTACACCTTC.